This entry concerns a single T cell receptor (beta chain). The data originate from a study of CD8 T cells in Susac syndrome. The CDR3 spans 14 residues. Looked up from germline, CDR1 is WSHSY and CDR2 is SAAADI. V gave up 5 bases and J gave up 1 base; unmatched junction bases: 2. TEMRA cells were FACS-enriched, with CD8+ and CD4+ T cells isolated negatively. RNA amounts of roughly 0.5 to 1 ug underwent reverse transcription with random hexamers. The authors amplified TCR beta CDR3 across 54 Vbeta and 13 Jbeta using immunoSEQ multiplex PCR. From the immunoSEQ multiplex PCR reads, TCRdb called clonotypes with MiXCR, one entry per CDR3 protein. Among about 47,000 distinct CDR3 sequences listed, more than 85% were seen once.

The sequenced sample was CD8+ T cells from PBMCs. This receptor was taken from a human donor in good health. This rearrangement joins TRBV10-2 to TRBJ1-1; 9 positions match TRBD1. This CDR3 reads CASSPGQGNTEAFF. CDR3 sequence (DNA): TGCGCCAGCAGTCCGGGACAGGGGAACACTGAAGCTTTCTTT.